The clone carrying this TCR beta chain has at least ten counts. As for the cDNA, it was generated by 5'RACE with 10-nucleotide random UMIs. Every sequencing run produced over 160 million TCR-beta sequences that came from 15-18 subjects. TCRdb independently ran MiXCR on the 5' RACE reads; one entry per CDR3 protein. In the table there are about 57,000 distinct CDR3 sequences, approximately 11% of which are singletons. This sample was taken from a study of neurological immune-mediated disorders. The trim removed 6 bases at V and 4 bases at J, leaving 12 bases unmatched. This CDR3 comprises 15 residues. Germline V gene data show CDR1 as SQVTM and CDR2 as ANQGSEA.

The receptor's source is an older woman with HTLV-1-associated myelopathy (HAM/TSP). Sequencing was done on a sample of PBMCs. The chain carries TRBV29-1 and TRBJ2-7; 10 bases agree with TRBD1. The CDR3 is CSVEADGTGDYEQYF. In DNA form, the CDR3 reads TGCAGCGTGGAGGCTGACGGGACAGGGGATTACGAGCAGTACTTC.